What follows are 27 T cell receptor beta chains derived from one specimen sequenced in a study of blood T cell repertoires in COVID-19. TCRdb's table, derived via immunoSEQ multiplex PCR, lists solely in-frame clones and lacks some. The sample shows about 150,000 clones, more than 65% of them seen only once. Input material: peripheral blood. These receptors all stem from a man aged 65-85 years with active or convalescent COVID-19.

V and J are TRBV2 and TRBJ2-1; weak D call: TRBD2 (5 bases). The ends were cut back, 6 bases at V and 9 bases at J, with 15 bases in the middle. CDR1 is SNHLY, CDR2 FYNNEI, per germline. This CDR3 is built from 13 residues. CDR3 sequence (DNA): TGTGCCAGCAGAGAGGGAATAACGGGTGAGCAGTTCTTC. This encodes CASREGITGEQFF.

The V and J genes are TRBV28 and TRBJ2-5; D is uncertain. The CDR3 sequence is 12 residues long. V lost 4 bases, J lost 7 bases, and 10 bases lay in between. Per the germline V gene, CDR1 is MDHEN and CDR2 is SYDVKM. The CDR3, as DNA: TGTGCCAGCAGTTCGATAGTTGGGACCCAGTACTTC. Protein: CASSSIVGTQYF.

The CDR3 here is CASGARGNQPQHF. Written as DNA, the CDR3 is TGTGCCAGCGGCGCCAGGGGCAATCAGCCCCAGCATTTT. V usage is TRBV9 and J usage is TRBJ1-5, with D possibly being TRBD1 (5 bases). The germline V and J ends were trimmed by 7 bases and 2 bases, with 10 bases remaining between them. The germline gives CDR1 SGDLS, CDR2 YYNGEE. The CDR3 length is 13 residues.

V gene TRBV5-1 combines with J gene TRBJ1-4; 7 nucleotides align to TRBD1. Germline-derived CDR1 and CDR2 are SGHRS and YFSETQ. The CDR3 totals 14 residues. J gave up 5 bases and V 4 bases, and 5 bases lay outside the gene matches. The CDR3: CASSRDSENEKLFF. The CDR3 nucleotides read TGCGCCAGCAGCCGGGACAGCGAGAATGAAAAACTGTTTTTT.

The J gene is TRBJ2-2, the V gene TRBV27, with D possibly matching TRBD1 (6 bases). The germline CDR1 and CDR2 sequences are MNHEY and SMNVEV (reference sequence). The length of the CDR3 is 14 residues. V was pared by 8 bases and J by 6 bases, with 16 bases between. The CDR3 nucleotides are TGTGCCAGCCGCACCAGGGGTGGCGCCGGGGAGCTGTTTTTT. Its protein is CASRTRGGAGELFF.

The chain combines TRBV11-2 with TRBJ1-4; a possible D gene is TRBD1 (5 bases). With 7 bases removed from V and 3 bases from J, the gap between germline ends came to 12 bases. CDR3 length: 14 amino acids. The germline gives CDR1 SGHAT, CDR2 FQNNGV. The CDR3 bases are TGTGCCAGCACCCGGGGGATAGCTAATGAAAAACTGTTTTTT. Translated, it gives CASTRGIANEKLFF.

The CDR3 nucleotides are TGTGCCAGCAGCTTCATACTAGGGGGTCCCTCTGGAAACACCATATATTTT. This gives the protein CASSFILGGPSGNTIYF. This sequence joins TRBV7-9 and TRBJ1-3, with D perhaps matching TRBD1 (6 bases). The CDR3 consists of 17 residues. Germline CDR1 SEHNR, CDR2 FQNEAQ (reference sequence). Trimming took off 3 bases at V and 0 bases at J, with 15 bases between the two ends.

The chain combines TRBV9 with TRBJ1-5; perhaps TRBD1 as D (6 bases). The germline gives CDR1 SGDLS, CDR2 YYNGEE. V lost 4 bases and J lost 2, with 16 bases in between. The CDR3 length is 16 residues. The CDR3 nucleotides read TGTGCCAGCAGCTCCGGGAGGGGGTTGGGCAATCAGCCCCAGCATTTT. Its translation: CASSSGRGLGNQPQHF.

CDR3 in amino acids: CSVRRGLNNEQFF. CDR3 sequence (DNA): TGCAGCGTTCGGCGGGGATTAAACAATGAGCAGTTCTTC. The J gene is TRBJ2-1, the V gene TRBV29-1; tentative D call: TRBD2 (6 bases). This CDR3 region has 13 residues. Germline assignment: CDR1 SQVTM and CDR2 ANQGSEA. The germline V and J ends were trimmed by 5 bases and 5 bases, with 13 bases remaining between them.

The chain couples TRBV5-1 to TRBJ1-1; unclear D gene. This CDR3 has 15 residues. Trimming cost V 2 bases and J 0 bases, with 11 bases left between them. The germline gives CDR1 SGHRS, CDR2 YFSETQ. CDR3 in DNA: TGCGCCAGCAGCTTTTCCGGACTCGTGAACACTGAAGCTTTCTTT. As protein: CASSFSGLVNTEAFF. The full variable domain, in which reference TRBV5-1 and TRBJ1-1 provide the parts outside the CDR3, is KAGVTQTPRYLIKTRGQQVTLSCSPISGHRSVSWYQQTPGQGLQFLFEYFSETQRNKGNFPGRFSGRQFSNSRSEMNVSTLELGDSALYLCASSFSGLVNTEAFFGQGTRLTVV.

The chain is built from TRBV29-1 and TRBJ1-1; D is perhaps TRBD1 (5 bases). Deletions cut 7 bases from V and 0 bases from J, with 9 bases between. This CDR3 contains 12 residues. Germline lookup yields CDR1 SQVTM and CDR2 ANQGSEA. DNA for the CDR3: TGCAGCGCGACAGCCATGAACACTGAAGCTTTCTTT. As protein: CSATAMNTEAFF.

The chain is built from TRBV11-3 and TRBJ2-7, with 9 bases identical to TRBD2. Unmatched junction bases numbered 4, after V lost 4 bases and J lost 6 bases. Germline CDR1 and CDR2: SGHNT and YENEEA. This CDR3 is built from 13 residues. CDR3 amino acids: CASSSTRGGEQYF. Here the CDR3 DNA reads TGTGCCAGCAGCTCCACGCGGGGGGGCGAGCAGTACTTC.

CDR3 bases: TGTGCCAGCAGCGAGGGGCGAGAGTACCAAGAGACCCAGTACTTC. Amino acids: CASSEGREYQETQYF. V is TRBV9 and J is TRBJ2-5; TRBD1 is a possible D gene (5 bases). The CDR3 length is 15 residues. With 3 bases removed from V and 0 bases from J, the gap between germline ends came to 12 bases. The V gene's germline CDR1 is SGDLS and CDR2 YYNGEE.

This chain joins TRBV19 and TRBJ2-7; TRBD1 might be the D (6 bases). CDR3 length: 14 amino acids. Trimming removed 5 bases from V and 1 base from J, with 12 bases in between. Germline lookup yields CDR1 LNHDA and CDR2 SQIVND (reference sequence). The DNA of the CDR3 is TGTGCCAGTAGTGAACAGGGACAATCCTACGAGCAGTACTTC. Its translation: CASSEQGQSYEQYF.

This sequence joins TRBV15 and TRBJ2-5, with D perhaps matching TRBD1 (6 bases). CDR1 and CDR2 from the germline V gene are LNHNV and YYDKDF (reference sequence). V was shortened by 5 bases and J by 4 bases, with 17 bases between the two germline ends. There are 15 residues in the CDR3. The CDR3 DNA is TGTGCCACCAGCCCCCCCGTGTCCAGGGGAGAGACCCAGTACTTC. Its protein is CATSPPVSRGETQYF.

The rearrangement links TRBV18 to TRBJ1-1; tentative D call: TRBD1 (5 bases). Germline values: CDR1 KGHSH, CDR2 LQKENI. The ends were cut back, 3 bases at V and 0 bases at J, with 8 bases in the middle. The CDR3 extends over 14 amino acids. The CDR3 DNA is TGTGCCAGCTCACCTCAGGGTTTGAACACTGAAGCTTTCTTT. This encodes CASSPQGLNTEAFF.

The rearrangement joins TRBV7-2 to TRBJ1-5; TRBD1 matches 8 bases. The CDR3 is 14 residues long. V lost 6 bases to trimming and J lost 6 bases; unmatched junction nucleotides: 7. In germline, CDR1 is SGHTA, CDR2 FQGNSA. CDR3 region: CASSSDREIQPQHF. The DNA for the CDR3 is TGTGCCAGCAGTTCGGACAGGGAAATTCAGCCCCAGCATTTT.

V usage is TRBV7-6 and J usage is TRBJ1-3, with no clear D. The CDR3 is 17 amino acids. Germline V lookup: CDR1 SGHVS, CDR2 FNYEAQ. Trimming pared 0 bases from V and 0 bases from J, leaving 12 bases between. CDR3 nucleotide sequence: TGTGCCAGCAGCTTAGCGCGGTCGTTGAGCTCTGGAAACACCATATATTTT. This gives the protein CASSLARSLSSGNTIYF.

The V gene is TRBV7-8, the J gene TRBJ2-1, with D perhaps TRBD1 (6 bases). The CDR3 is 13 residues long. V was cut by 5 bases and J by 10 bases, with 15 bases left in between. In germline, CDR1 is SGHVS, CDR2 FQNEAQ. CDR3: CASSQGNVREQFF. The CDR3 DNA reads TGTGCCAGCAGCCAGGGGAACGTTAGGGAGCAGTTCTTC.

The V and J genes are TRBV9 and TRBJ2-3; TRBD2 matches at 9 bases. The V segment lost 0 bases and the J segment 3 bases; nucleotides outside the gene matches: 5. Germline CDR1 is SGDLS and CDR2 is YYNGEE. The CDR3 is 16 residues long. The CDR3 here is CASSVELAGLTDTQYF. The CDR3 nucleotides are TGTGCCAGCAGCGTAGAACTAGCGGGCCTGACAGATACGCAGTATTTT.

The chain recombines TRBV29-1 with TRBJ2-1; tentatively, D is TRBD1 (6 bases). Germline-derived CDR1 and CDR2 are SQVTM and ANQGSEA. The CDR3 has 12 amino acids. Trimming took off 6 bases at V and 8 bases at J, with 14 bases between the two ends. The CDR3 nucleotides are TGCAGCGTGGGAATCCAGGGGCATGAGCAGTTCTTC. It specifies CSVGIQGHEQFF.

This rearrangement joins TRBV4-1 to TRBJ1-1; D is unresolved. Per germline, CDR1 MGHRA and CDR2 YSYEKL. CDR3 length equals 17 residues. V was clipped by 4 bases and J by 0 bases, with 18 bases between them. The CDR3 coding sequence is TGCGCCAGCAGCCCCTGGAGCGCCTTCCGAATGAACACTGAAGCTTTCTTT. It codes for CASSPWSAFRMNTEAFF.

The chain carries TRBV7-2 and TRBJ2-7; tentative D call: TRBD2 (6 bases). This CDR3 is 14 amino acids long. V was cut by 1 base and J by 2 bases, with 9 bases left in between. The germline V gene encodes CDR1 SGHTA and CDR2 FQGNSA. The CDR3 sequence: CASSLGAGPYEQYF. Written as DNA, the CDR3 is TGTGCCAGCAGCTTAGGGGCGGGGCCCTACGAGCAGTACTTC.

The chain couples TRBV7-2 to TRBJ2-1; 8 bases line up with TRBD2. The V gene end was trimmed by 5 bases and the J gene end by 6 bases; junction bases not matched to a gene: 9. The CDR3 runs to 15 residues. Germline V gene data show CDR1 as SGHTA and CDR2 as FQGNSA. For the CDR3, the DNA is TGTGCCAGCAGCCCCCCAGGGACTAGACTCAATGAGCAGTTCTTC. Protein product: CASSPPGTRLNEQFF.

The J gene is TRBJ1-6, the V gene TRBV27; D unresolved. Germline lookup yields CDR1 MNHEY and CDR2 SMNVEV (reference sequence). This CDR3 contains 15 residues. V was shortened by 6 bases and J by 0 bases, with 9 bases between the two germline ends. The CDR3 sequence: CASRYSSSYNSPLHF. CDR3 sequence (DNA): TGTGCCAGCAGGTACAGCAGCTCCTATAATTCACCCCTCCACTTT.

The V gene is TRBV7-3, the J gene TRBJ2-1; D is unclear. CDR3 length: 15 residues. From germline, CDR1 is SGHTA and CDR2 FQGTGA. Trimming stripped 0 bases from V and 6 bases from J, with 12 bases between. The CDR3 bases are TGTGCCAGCAGCTTAACGAGGAGTGAAGCCAATGAGCAGTTCTTC. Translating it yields CASSLTRSEANEQFF.

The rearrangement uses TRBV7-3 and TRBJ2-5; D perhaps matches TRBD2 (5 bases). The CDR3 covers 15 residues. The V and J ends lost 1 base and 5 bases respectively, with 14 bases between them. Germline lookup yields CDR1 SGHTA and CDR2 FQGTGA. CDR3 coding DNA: TGTGCCAGCAGCTTAAACCCCACTAGTCCCGAGACCCAGTACTTC. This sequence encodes CASSLNPTSPETQYF.